This section outlines one T cell receptor beta chain sequence together with its context. Study processing details: A classifier for distant metastasis in papillary thyroid cancer was constructed using CDR3 differences observed across clinicopathological groups. Using MiXCR, TCRdb re-called clones from the PCR reads. TCRdb's processing, not the authors' own work, is the source of the V and J calls. The sample has 33,000 or so clones; under 25% are singletons. Unmatched junction bases numbered 5, after V lost 5 bases and J lost 2 bases. CDR3 length: 15 residues. Germline lookup yields CDR1 SNHLY and CDR2 FYNNEI. Before thyroid surgery, none of the patients had received any treatment. This sample is drawn from a study of metastatic and nonmetastatic thyroid tumors. On the study more broadly: Repertoires from blood and tumor or nodule tissue of malignant and benign thyroid patients were compared.

Specimen: blood. This TCR derives from a female donor with papillary thyroid cancer or a benign thyroid nodule (not recorded which). Some clones in this sample may be carry-over from other donors' samples. The rearrangement joins TRBV2 to TRBJ2-1, with 8 bases that match TRBD2. The CDR3, as DNA: TGTGCCAGCAGTCTTAGCGGGGCCACCTACAATGAGCAGTTCTTC. As protein: CASSLSGATYNEQFF.